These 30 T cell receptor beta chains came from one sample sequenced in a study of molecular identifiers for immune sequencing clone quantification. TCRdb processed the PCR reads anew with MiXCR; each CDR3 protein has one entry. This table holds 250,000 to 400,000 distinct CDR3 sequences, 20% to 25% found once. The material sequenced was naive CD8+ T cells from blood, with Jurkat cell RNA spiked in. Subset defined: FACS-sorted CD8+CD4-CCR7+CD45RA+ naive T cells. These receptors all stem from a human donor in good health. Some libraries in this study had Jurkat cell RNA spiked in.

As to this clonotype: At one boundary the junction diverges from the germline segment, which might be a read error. CDR3 region: CAGRGLEETQYF. The CDR3 DNA follows: TGTGCCGGCAGAGGTCTAGAAGAGACCCAGTACTTC. This chain connects TRBV4-2 to TRBJ2-5, with unresolved D. CDR1 LGHNA and CDR2 YNFKEQ come from the germline V gene. This CDR3 region has 12 residues.

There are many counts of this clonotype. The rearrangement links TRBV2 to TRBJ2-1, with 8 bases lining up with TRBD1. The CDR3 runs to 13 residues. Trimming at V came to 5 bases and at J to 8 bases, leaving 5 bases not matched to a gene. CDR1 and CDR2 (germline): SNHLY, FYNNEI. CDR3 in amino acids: CASSLDRGHEQFF. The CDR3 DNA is TGTGCCAGCAGTCTTGACAGGGGTCATGAGCAGTTCTTC.

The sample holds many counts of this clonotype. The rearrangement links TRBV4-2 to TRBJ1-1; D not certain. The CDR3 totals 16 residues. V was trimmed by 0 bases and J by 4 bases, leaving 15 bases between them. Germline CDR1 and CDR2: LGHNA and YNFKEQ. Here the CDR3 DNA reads TGTGCCAGCAGCCAAGAGGTCCCCCAGGTGGGCACTGAAGCTTTCTTT. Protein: CASSQEVPQVGTEAFF.

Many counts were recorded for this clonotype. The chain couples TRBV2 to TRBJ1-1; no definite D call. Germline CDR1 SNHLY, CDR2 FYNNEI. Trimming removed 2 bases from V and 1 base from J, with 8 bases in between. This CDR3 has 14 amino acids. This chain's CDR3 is CASSEKITNTEAFF. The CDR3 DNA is TGTGCCAGCAGTGAAAAGATTACGAACACTGAAGCTTTCTTT.

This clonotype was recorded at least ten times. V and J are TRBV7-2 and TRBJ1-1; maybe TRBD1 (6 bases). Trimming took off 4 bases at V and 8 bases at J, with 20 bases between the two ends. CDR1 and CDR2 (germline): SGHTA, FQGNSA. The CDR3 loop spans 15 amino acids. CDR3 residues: CASSSRTVWSIEAFF. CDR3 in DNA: TGTGCCAGCAGCTCTCGGACAGTTTGGTCGATAGAAGCTTTCTTT.

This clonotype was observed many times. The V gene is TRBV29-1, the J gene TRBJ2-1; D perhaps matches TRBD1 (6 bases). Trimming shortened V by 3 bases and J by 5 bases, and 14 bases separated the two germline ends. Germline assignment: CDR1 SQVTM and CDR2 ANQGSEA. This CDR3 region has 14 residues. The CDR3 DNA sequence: TGCAGCGTTGAGGGGGCAGGGTGGGACAATGAGCAGTTCTTC. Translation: CSVEGAGWDNEQFF.

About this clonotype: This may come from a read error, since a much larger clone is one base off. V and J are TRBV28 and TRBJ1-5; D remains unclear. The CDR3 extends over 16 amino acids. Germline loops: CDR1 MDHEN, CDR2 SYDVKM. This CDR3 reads CASRYTLEHSDQPQHF. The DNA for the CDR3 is TGTGCCAGCAGGTATACCCTGGAACATAGCGATCAGCCCCAGCATTTT.

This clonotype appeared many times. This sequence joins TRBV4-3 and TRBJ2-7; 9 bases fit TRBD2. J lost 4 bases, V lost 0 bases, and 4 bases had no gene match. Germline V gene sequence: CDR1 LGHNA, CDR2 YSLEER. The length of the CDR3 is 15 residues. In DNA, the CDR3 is TGCGCCAGCAGCCAAGATACAGCGGGGGGTTACGAGCAGTACTTC. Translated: CASSQDTAGGYEQYF.

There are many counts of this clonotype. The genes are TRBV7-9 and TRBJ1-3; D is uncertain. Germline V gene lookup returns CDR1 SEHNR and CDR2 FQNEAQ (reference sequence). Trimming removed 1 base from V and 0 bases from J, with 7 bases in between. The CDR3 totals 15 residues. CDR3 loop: CASSLGPTSGNTIYF. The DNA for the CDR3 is TGTGCCAGCAGCTTAGGCCCGACCTCTGGAAACACCATATATTTT.

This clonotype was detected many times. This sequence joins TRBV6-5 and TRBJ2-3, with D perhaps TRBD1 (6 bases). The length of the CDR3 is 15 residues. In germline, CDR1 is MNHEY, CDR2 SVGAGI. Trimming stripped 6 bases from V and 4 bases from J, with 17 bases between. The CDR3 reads CASSLKASGADTQYF. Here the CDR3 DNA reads TGTGCCAGCAGCCTAAAGGCCTCAGGGGCAGATACGCAGTATTTT.

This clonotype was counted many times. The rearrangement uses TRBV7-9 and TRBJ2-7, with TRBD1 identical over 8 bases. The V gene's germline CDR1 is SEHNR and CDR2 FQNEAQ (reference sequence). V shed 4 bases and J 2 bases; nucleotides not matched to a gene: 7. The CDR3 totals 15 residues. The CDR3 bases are TGTGCCAGCAGCTCTTTCGGGACAGGCGCCTACGAGCAGTACTTC. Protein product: CASSSFGTGAYEQYF.

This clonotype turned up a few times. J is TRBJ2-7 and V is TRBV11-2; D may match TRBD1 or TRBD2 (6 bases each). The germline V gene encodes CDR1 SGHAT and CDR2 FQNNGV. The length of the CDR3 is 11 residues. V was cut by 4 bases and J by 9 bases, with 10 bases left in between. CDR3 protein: CASSSQGGQYF. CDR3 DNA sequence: TGTGCCAGCAGCTCACAGGGAGGGCAGTACTTC.

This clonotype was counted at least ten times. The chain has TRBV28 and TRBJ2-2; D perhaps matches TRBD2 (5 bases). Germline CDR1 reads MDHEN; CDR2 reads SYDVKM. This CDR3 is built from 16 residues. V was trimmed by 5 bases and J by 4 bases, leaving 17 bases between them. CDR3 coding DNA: TGTGCCAGCAGTCTTATGATAGGGAGTAGCACCGGGGAGCTGTTTTTT. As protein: CASSLMIGSSTGELFF.

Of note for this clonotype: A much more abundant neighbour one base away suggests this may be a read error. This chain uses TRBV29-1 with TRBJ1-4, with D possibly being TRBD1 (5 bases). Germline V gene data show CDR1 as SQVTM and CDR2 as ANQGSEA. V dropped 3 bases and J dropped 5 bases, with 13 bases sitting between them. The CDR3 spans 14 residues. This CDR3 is CSVETADANEKLFF. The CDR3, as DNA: TGCAGCGTTGAGACAGCGGACGCAAATGAAAAACTGTTTTTT. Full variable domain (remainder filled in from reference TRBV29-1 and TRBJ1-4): SAVISQKPSRDICQRGTSLTIQCQVDSQVTMMFWYRQQPGQSLTLIATANQGSEATYESGFVIDKFPISRPNLTFSTLTVSNMSPEDSSIYLCSVETADANEKLFFGSGTQLSVL.

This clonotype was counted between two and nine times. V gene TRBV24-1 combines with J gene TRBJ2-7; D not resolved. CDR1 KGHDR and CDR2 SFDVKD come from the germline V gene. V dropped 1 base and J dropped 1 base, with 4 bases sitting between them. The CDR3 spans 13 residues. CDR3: CATSDFNSYEQYF. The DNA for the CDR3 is TGTGCCACCAGTGATTTTAATTCCTACGAGCAGTACTTC.

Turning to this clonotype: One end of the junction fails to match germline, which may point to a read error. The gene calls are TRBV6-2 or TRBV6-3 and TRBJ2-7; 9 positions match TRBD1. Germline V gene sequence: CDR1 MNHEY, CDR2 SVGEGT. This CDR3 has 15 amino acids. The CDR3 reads CASSYHGTGTYEQCF. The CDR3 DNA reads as TGTGCCAGCAGTTATCACGGGACAGGGACCTACGAGCAGTGCTTC.

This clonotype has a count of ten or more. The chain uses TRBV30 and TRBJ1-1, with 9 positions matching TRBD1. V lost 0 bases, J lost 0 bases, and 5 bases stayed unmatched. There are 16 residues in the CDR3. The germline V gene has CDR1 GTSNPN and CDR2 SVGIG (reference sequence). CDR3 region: CAWSVGTGRLNTEAFF. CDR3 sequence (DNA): TGTGCCTGGAGTGTCGGGACAGGGCGGTTGAACACTGAAGCTTTCTTT.

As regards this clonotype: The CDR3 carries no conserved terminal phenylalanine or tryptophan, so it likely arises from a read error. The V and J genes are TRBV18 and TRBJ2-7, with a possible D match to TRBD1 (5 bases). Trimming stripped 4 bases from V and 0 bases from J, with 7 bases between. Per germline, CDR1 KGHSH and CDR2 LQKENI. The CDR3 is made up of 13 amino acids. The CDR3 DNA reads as TGTGCCAGCTCACTTGACAGCTCCTACGAGCAGTACTTA. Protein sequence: CASSLDSSYEQYL.

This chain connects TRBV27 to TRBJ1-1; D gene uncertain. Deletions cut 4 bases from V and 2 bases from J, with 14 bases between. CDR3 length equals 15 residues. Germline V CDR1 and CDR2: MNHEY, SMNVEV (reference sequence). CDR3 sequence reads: CASSYSQRSNTEAFF. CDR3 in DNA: TGTGCCAGCAGTTATTCACAGAGAAGCAACACTGAAGCTTTCTTT.

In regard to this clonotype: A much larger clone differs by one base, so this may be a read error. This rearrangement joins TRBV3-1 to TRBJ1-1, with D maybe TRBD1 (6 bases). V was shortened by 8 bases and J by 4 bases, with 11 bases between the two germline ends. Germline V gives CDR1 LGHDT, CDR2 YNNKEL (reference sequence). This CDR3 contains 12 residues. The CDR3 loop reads CASARGSTEAFF. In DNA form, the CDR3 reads TGTGCCAGCGCGAGGGGGAGCACTGAAGCTTTCTTT.

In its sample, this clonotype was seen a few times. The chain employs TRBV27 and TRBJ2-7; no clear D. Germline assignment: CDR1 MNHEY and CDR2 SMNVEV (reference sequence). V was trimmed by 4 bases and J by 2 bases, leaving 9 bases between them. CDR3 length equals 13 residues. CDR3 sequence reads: CASSWSSAYEQYF. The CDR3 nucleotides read TGTGCCAGCAGTTGGAGTTCAGCCTACGAGCAGTACTTC.

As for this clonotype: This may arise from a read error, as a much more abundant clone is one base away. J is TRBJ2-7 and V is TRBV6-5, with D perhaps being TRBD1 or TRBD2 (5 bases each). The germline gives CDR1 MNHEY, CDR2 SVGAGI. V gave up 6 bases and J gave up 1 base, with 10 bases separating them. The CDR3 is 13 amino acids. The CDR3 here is CASRRDGSYEQYF. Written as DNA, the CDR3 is TGTGCCAGCAGACGGGACGGGTCCTACGAGCAGTACTTC.

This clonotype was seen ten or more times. CDR3 sequence reads: CSVEDEGVLDTQYF. In nucleotides, the CDR3 is TGCAGCGTTGAAGATGAAGGGGTGCTAGATACGCAGTATTTT. V gene TRBV29-1 combines with J gene TRBJ2-3; tentative D call: TRBD1 (5 bases). The CDR3 runs 14 residues. Trimming shortened V by 0 bases and J by 5 bases, and 12 bases separated the two germline ends. CDR1 is SQVTM, CDR2 ANQGSEA, per germline.

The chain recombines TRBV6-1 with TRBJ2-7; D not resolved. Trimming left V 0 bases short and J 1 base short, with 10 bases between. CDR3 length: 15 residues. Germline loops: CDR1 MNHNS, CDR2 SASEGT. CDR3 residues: CASSEARGPSYEQYF. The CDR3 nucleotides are TGTGCCAGCAGTGAAGCTAGAGGCCCATCCTACGAGCAGTACTTC.

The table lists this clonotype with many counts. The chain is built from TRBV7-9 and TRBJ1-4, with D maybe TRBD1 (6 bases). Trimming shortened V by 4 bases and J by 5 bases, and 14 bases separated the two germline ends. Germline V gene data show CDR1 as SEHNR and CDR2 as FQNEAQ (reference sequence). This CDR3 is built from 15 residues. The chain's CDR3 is CASSSPGGRNEKLFF. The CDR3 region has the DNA TGTGCCAGCAGCTCCCCCGGGGGCAGGAATGAAAAACTGTTTTTT. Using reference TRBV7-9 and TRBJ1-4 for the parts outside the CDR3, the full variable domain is DTGVSQNPRHKITKRGQNVTFRCDPISEHNRLYWYRQTLGQGPEFLTYFQNEAQLEKSRLLSDRFSAERPKGSFSTLEIQRTEQGDSAMYLCASSSPGGRNEKLFFGSGTQLSVL.

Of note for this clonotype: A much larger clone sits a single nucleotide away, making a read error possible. The CDR3 DNA is TGTGCCAGCAGCCGGTCTGCTAAAGCTTTCTTT. Its protein product is CASSRSAKAFF. The chain recombines TRBV7-9 with TRBJ1-1, with D unresolved. Germline V gene sequence: CDR1 SEHNR, CDR2 FQNEAQ (reference sequence). There are 11 residues in the CDR3. V gave up 5 bases and J gave up 9 bases, with 10 bases separating them. Full variable domain (remainder filled in from reference TRBV7-9 and TRBJ1-1): DTGVSQNPRHKITKRGQNVTFRCDPISEHNRLYWYRQTLGQGPEFLTYFQNEAQLEKSRLLSDRFSAERPKGSFSTLEIQRTEQGDSAMYLCASSRSAKAFFGQGTRLTVV.

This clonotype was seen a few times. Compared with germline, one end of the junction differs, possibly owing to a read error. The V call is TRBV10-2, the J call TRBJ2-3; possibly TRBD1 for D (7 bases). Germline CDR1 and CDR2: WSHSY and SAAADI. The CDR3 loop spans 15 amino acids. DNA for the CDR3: TGCGCCAGCAGTGTACTAGCAGGGGGAACAGGTACGCAGTATTTT. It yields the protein CASSVLAGGTGTQYF.

In DNA, the CDR3 is TGTGCCAGCAGTTACTCGTCGACTAGCCTGGAGGCCCAGTACTTC. Amino acid sequence: CASSYSSTSLEAQYF. This chain joins TRBV6-5 and TRBJ2-5, with 7 bases that match TRBD2. Germline V gene lookup returns CDR1 MNHEY and CDR2 SVGAGI. V dropped 0 bases and J dropped 9; count of bases not matched to a gene: 10. The CDR3 runs 15 residues.

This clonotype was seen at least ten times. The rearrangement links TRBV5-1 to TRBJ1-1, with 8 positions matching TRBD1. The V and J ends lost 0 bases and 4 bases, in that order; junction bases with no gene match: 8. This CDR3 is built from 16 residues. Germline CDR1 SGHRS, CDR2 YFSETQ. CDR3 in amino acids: CASSLGQGARGTEAFF. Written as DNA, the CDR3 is TGCGCCAGCAGCTTGGGGCAGGGGGCAAGAGGCACTGAAGCTTTCTTT.

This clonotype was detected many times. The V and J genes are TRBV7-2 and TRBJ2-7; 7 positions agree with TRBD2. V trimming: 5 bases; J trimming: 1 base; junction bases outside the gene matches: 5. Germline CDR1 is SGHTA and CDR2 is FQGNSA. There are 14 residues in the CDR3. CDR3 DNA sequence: TGTGCCAGCAGCCAATGGGGGGGTTCCTACGAGCAGTACTTC. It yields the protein CASSQWGGSYEQYF. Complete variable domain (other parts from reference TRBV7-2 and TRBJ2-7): GAGVSQSPSNKVTEKGKDVELRCDPISGHTALYWYRQSLGQGLEFLIYFQGNSAPDKSGLPSDRFSAERTGGSVSTLTIQRTQQEDSAVYLCASSQWGGSYEQYFGPGTRLTVT.